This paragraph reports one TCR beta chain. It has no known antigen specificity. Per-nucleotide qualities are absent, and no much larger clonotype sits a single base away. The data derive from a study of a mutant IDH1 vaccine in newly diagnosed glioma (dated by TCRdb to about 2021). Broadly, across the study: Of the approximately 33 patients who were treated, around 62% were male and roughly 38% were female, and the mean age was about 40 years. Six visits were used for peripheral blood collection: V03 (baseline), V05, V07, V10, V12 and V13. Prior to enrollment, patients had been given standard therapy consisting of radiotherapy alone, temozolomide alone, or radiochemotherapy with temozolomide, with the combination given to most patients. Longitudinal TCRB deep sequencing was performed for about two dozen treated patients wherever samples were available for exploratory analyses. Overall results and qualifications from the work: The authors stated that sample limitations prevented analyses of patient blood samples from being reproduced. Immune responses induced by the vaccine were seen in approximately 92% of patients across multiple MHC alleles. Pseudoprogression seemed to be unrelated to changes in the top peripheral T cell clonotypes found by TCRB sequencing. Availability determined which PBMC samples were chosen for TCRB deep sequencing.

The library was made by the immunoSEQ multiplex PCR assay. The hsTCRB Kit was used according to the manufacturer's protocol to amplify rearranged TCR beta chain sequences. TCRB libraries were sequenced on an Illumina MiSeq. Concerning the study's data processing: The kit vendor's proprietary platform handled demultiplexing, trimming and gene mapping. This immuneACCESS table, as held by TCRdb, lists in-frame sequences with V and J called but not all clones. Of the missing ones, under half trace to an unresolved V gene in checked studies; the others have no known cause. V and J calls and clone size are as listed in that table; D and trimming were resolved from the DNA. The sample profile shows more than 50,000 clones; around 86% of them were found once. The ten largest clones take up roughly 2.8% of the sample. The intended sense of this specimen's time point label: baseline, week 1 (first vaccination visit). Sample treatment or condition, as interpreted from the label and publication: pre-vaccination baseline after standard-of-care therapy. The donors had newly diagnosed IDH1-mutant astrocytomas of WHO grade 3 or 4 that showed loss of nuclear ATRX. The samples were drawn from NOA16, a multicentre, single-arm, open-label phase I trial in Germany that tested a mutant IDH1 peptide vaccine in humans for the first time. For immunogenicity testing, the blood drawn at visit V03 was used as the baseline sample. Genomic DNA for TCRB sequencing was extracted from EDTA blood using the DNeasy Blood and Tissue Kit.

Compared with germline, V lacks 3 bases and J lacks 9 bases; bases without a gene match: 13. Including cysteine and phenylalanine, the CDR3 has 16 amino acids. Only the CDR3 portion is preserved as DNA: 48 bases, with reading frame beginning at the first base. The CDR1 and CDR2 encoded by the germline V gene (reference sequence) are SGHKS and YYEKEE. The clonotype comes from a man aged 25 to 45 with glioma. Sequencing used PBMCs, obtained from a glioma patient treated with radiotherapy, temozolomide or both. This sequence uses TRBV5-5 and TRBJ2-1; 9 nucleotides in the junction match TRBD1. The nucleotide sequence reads TGTGCCAGCAGCTCGCCCCGGGACAGGGTATCAATTGAGCAGTTCTTC. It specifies CASSSPRDRVSIEQFF.